This T cell receptor (beta chain) is from a study of control samples from healthy donors and cancer patients. Trimming removed 4 bases from V and 0 bases from J; junction bases left unmatched: 6. The CDR3 consists of 16 residues. Germline V gene data show CDR1 as KGHSH and CDR2 as LQKENI. Produced via immunoSEQ multiplex PCR; TCRdb's table is partial and in-frame only. The top ten clones hold 2.9% of a sample with tens of thousands of clones, around four fifths of them seen once. The J gene is TRBJ1-3, the V gene TRBV18; 7 bases are a match to TRBD1. This sequence was found in a woman aged 45-65 years with lung cancer. Sample: PBMCs. CDR3 amino acids: CASSLSGGHSGNTIYF. Written as DNA, the CDR3 is TGTGCCAGCTCACTTTCAGGGGGGCACTCTGGAAACACCATATATTTT.